This T cell receptor beta chain was found in a study of cytomegalovirus exposure and HLA in healthy donors. This CDR3 has 16 amino acids. Trimming at V came to 4 bases and at J to 4 bases, leaving 8 bases not matched to a gene. Germline loops: CDR1 SGHTA, CDR2 FQGTGA. Broader study findings: Earlier analysis looked at TCR beta V segments, and most were productive about 87% or about 30% of the time. In vitro confirmation showed three CMV-associated chains to be CMV antigen specific.

PCR used 60 Vbeta primers and 13 Jbeta primers. Source study methods: A later analysis tallied approximately 78 million unique TCR beta chains, 8.5 million to 11 million of them shared. Sequencing was performed with immunoSEQ multiplex PCR; in TCRdb, only in-frame clones are kept and a portion is missing. From that table come the V and J calls and clone size; the DNA was used to work out D and trimming. This sample has some 140,000 clones, with about four fifths found just once. Remarks on this clone: The antigen is unknown.

Source material: PBMCs. This TCR derives from a male donor in good health and CMV-seropositive. The genes are TRBV7-3 and TRBJ2-3, with 10 bases aligning to TRBD2. The CDR3 nucleotides read TGTGCCAGCAGCTCGACAACTAGCGGGGTTCCAGATACGCAGTATTTT. The encoded protein is CASSSTTSGVPDTQYF. Together with reference TRBV7-3 and TRBJ2-3, the CDR3 gives the full variable domain: GAGVSQTPSNKVTEKGKYVELRCDPISGHTALYWYRQSLGQGPEFLIYFQGTGAADDSGLPNDRFFAVRPEGSVSTLKIQRTERGDSAVYLCASSSTTSGVPDTQYFGPGTRLTVL.